This passage covers 27 T cell receptor beta chains from one sample sequenced in a study of vaccination and CD4 T cells after COVID-19. The Oncomine TCR Beta short-read assay sequenced DNA from cultured CD4+ T cells. One entry per CDR3 protein results from TCRdb running MiXCR on the PCR reads. The repertoire consists of 13,000 or so distinct CDR3 sequences, with about 43% occurring once and the leading ten covering more than 10%. This sample's treatment: approximately nine-day PBMC culture with coronavirus spike peptide pools or control peptides (ViraFEST assay). Their recognized antigens are unknown. The sample consisted of CD4+ T cells from blood, cultured in vitro. These receptors were collected from a human donor who had recovered from COVID-19.

The V call is TRBV4-2, the J call TRBJ1-5, with D possibly matching TRBD1 (5 bases). The CDR3 has 13 residues. V lost 0 bases and J 11 bases, leaving 11 bases between the germline ends. The germline V gene encodes CDR1 LGHNA and CDR2 YNFKEQ. The CDR3 coding sequence is TGTGCCAGCAGCCAAGAAATAGGGGCGTCCCAGCATTTT. Amino acid sequence: CASSQEIGASQHF.

In this sample, this clonotype turned up a few times. The J gene is TRBJ2-4, the V gene TRBV5-4, with D possibly being TRBD1 (5 bases). This CDR3 comprises 14 residues. CDR1 SGHNT and CDR2 YYREEE come from the germline V gene (reference sequence). Trimming took 0 bases from V and 1 from J, leaving 5 bases between them. In nucleotides, the CDR3 is TGTGCCAGCAGCTTGGGACAGGCCAAAAACATTCAGTACTTC. This sequence encodes CASSLGQAKNIQYF.

This clonotype was recorded a few times. The chain has TRBV7-6 and TRBJ2-5; D not resolved. This CDR3 contains 14 residues. The germline V gene has CDR1 SGHVS and CDR2 FNYEAQ. Trimming pared 0 bases from V and 5 bases from J, leaving 10 bases between. The CDR3: CASSLAPFRETQYF. CDR3 nucleotides: TGTGCCAGCAGCTTAGCCCCTTTCCGGGAGACCCAGTACTTC.

The rearrangement links TRBV28 to TRBJ2-3; D gene ambiguous. Looked up from germline, CDR1 is MDHEN and CDR2 is SYDVKM. Trimming took off 2 bases at V and 1 base at J, with 4 bases between the two ends. CDR3 length: 13 amino acids. Written as DNA, the CDR3 is TGTGCCAGCAGTTTAGGGGGCACAGATACGCAGTATTTT. Translated: CASSLGGTDTQYF.

This clonotype turned up a few times. The chain couples TRBV20-1 to TRBJ1-2; D remains ambiguous. Trimming shortened V by 5 bases and J by 0 bases, and 4 bases separated the two germline ends. Germline lookup yields CDR1 DFQATT and CDR2 SNEGSKA (reference sequence). The CDR3 extends over 11 amino acids. CDR3 residues: CSAGANYGYTF. The DNA of the CDR3 is TGCAGTGCTGGAGCTAACTATGGCTACACCTTC.

V and J are TRBV29-1 and TRBJ2-5; 9 positions agree with TRBD1. This CDR3 comprises 13 residues. Germline assignment: CDR1 SQVTM and CDR2 ANQGSEA. V was pared by 7 bases and J by 1 base, with 4 bases of the junction left unmatched. This chain's CDR3 is CSANRGRQETQYF. CDR3 DNA: TGCAGCGCTAACAGGGGGCGCCAAGAGACCCAGTACTTC.

By share of the sample, this clonotype is medium-sized. The J gene is TRBJ2-3, the V gene TRBV5-1, with a tentative D call TRBD2 (5 bases). The CDR3 loop spans 15 amino acids. Germline V gene lookup returns CDR1 SGHRS and CDR2 YFSETQ. V was cut by 4 bases and J by 4 bases, with 16 bases left in between. The CDR3 region has the DNA TGCGCCAGCAGCCCCACGGGAACCGGCGCAGATACGCAGTATTTT. This sequence encodes CASSPTGTGADTQYF.

This chain joins TRBV11-3 and TRBJ2-2; no reliable D call. From germline, CDR1 is SGHNT and CDR2 YENEEA. The CDR3 totals 13 residues. Trimming cost V 2 bases and J 7 bases, with 8 bases left between them. CDR3 coding DNA: TGTGCCAGCAGCTTATCGGCGGTCGGGGAGCTGTTTTTT. Its protein product is CASSLSAVGELFF.

V gene TRBV19 combines with J gene TRBJ2-2, with D unclear. The CDR3 is 15 amino acids. From germline, CDR1 is LNHDA and CDR2 SQIVND (reference sequence). V was shortened by 4 bases and J by 2 bases, with 11 bases between the two germline ends. CDR3 coding DNA: TGTGCCAGTAGTACGGGCCCATCCAACACCGGGGAGCTGTTTTTT. Translating it yields CASSTGPSNTGELFF.

The J gene is TRBJ2-1, the V gene TRBV7-3, with TRBD2 matching 12 bases. CDR1 is SGHTA, CDR2 FQGTGA, per germline. The CDR3 length is 17 residues. J was trimmed by 8 bases and V by 2 bases; bases with no gene match: 10. CDR3 nucleotides: TGTGCCAGCAGCTTAGGAGCGCTAGCGGGAGGGCAGGATGAGCAGTTCTTC. This sequence encodes CASSLGALAGGQDEQFF.

This clonotype was counted only a few times. V is TRBV7-2 and J is TRBJ1-5, with TRBD1 identical over 7 bases. The germline V gene has CDR1 SGHTA and CDR2 FQGNSA. This CDR3 is built from 15 residues. V shed 3 bases, J shed 4 bases, and the junction held 6 bases outside the gene matches. For the CDR3, the DNA is TGTGCCAGCAGCTTCCCTACAGGGGCTAATCAGCCCCAGCATTTT. Protein: CASSFPTGANQPQHF.

This chain uses TRBV6-2 or TRBV6-3 with TRBJ2-3; D is possibly TRBD2 (6 bases). Germline CDR1 reads MNHEY; CDR2 reads SVGEGT. Trimming cost V 7 bases and J 3 bases, with 17 bases left between them. This CDR3 has 15 residues. For the CDR3, the DNA is TGTGCCAGCACCGAGAGGGATGGGGGGACAGATACGCAGTATTTT. It specifies CASTERDGGTDTQYF.

This chain links TRBV28 with TRBJ1-2; D is unclear. The V gene lost 5 bases and the J gene lost 5 bases, with 3 bases spanning the gap. Germline CDR1 MDHEN, CDR2 SYDVKM. The length of the CDR3 is 10 residues. The CDR3: CASSRYGYTF. The CDR3 coding sequence is TGTGCCAGCAGTCGTTATGGCTACACCTTC.

The CDR3: CASSLRGDTQYF. The CDR3 DNA sequence: TGTGCCAGCAGTTTAAGGGGAGATACGCAGTATTTT. The V gene is TRBV27, the J gene TRBJ2-3, with a possible D match to TRBD1 (5 bases). This CDR3 spans 12 amino acids. Per germline, CDR1 MNHEY and CDR2 SMNVEV (reference sequence). Trimming cost V 2 bases and J 5 bases, with 5 bases left between them.

This clonotype was counted a few times. The V gene is TRBV4-2, the J gene TRBJ2-7; D not certain. V lost 4 bases, J lost 7 bases, and 14 bases lay in between. Germline-derived CDR1 and CDR2 are LGHNA and YNFKEQ. This CDR3 spans 13 amino acids. This CDR3 is CASSPRLEKEQYF. The CDR3 nucleotides read TGTGCCAGCAGCCCCCGACTTGAGAAGGAGCAGTACTTC.

The CDR3 protein is CASSKGYAYNEQFF. CDR3 nucleotide sequence: TGTGCCAGCAGCAAGGGCTACGCCTACAATGAGCAGTTCTTC. This rearrangement joins TRBV5-5 to TRBJ2-1; D uncertain. The CDR3 has 14 amino acids. The ends were cut back, 4 bases at V and 2 bases at J, with 10 bases in the middle. Looked up from germline, CDR1 is SGHKS and CDR2 is YYEKEE (reference sequence). Using reference TRBV5-5 and TRBJ2-1 for the parts outside the CDR3, the full variable domain is DAGVTQSPTHLIKTRGQQVTLRCSPISGHKSVSWYQQVLGQGPQFIFQYYEKEERGRGNFPDRFSARQFPNYSSELNVNALLLGDSALYLCASSKGYAYNEQFFGPGTRLTVL.

V and J are TRBV19 and TRBJ2-1; TRBD2 matches at 15 bases. J lost 7 bases, V lost 3 bases, and 7 bases had no gene match. This CDR3 has 17 residues. Germline values: CDR1 LNHDA, CDR2 SQIVND (reference sequence). The CDR3 DNA is TGTGCCAGTAGTATGGATCTGGGACTAGCGGGAGGAAATGAGCAGTTCTTC. Its translation is CASSMDLGLAGGNEQFF. The full variable domain, with the rest looked up from reference TRBV19 and TRBJ2-1, is DGGITQSPKYLFRKEGQNVTLSCEQNLNHDAMYWYRQDPGQGLRLIYYSQIVNDFQKGDIAEGYSVSREKKESFPLTVTSAQKNPTAFYLCASSMDLGLAGGNEQFFGPGTRLTVL.

In its sample, this clonotype was seen a few times. The rearrangement links TRBV7-2 to TRBJ2-4, with unresolved D. CDR1 and CDR2 from the germline V gene are SGHTA and FQGNSA. V was clipped by 5 bases and J by 0 bases, with 8 bases between them. This CDR3 spans 14 amino acids. The CDR3 nucleotides read TGTGCCAGCAGCCCCCTAGGAGCCAAAAACATTCAGTACTTC. Residues: CASSPLGAKNIQYF.

This clonotype was seen a handful of times. The chain is built from TRBV5-1 and TRBJ1-2; D is undetermined. The CDR3 is made up of 14 amino acids. CDR1 SGHRS and CDR2 YFSETQ come from the germline V gene. V was cut by 5 bases and J by 2 bases, with 13 bases left in between. The CDR3 region is CASRPSGENYGYTF. The CDR3 nucleotides read TGCGCCAGCAGACCCTCCGGGGAGAACTATGGCTACACCTTC.

This clonotype was counted a single time. The chain employs TRBV24-1 and TRBJ2-5; 13 nucleotides agree with TRBD2. The CDR3 totals 16 residues. Unmatched junction bases numbered 0, after V lost 0 bases and J lost 3 bases. Germline V CDR1 and CDR2: KGHDR, SFDVKD. CDR3 in amino acids: CATSDLTSGREETQYF. The CDR3 coding sequence is TGTGCCACCAGTGATTTGACTAGCGGGAGGGAAGAGACCCAGTACTTC.

This clonotype showed up just a few times. The V call is TRBV7-6, the J call TRBJ1-1; 10 bases agree with TRBD1. The V segment lost 4 bases and the J segment 0 bases; nucleotides outside the gene matches: 5. Germline-derived CDR1 and CDR2 are SGHVS and FNYEAQ. CDR3 size: 16 residues. DNA of the CDR3: TGTGCCAGCAGCTCGAGGACAGGGGGTATGAACACTGAAGCTTTCTTT. Its protein is CASSSRTGGMNTEAFF.

The V and J genes are TRBV18 and TRBJ2-5; 7 bases map to TRBD1. After removal of 6 bases from V and 3 bases from J, the junction contained 7 bases not matched to a gene. Germline assignment: CDR1 KGHSH and CDR2 LQKENI. The CDR3 has 14 residues. This CDR3 is CASSQWGQKETQYF. The CDR3 DNA reads TGTGCCAGCTCTCAATGGGGACAGAAAGAGACCCAGTACTTC.

This rearrangement joins TRBV25-1 to TRBJ2-7; TRBD2 aligns across 7 bases. CDR1 MGHDK and CDR2 SYGVNS come from the germline V gene. This CDR3 spans 17 amino acids. The junction had 10 bases not matched to a gene; V was cut back by 0 bases and J by 2 bases. DNA for the CDR3: TGTGCCAGCAGTGAATATATTCCGGCTAGCGGAACCTACGAGCAGTACTTC. This translates into CASSEYIPASGTYEQYF.

This clonotype is labeled medium-sized (0.01 to 0.1%). The chain is built from TRBV6-5 and TRBJ1-2; D is undetermined. Germline assignment: CDR1 MNHEY and CDR2 SVGAGI. With 3 bases removed from V and 1 base from J, the gap between germline ends came to 0 bases. CDR3 length: 11 amino acids. The DNA for the CDR3 is TGTGCCAGCAGTTATAACTATGGCTACACCTTC. Residues: CASSYNYGYTF.

The chain carries TRBV4-3 and TRBJ2-3; D is ambiguous. This CDR3 region has 13 residues. The V end was cut by 4 bases, the J end by 4 bases, with 9 bases between. Germline CDR1 LGHNA, CDR2 YSLEER. CDR3 sequence: CASSPADADTQYF. In DNA, the CDR3 is TGCGCCAGCAGCCCCGCGGACGCAGATACGCAGTATTTT.

A few counts support this clonotype. The V gene is TRBV28, the J gene TRBJ1-1; D unresolved. V was cut by 3 bases and J by 5 bases, with 7 bases left in between. CDR1 and CDR2 from the germline V gene are MDHEN and SYDVKM. This CDR3 has 12 amino acids. This chain's CDR3 is CASSFSGTEAFF. For the CDR3, the DNA is TGTGCCAGCAGTTTTTCCGGGACTGAAGCTTTCTTT.

The chain couples TRBV7-8 to TRBJ1-5; 9 bases fit TRBD1. Germline assignment: CDR1 SGHVS and CDR2 FQNEAQ. This CDR3 is 16 amino acids long. Trimming at V came to 5 bases and at J to 2 bases, leaving 7 bases not matched to a gene. CDR3 amino acids: CASSPTGGRGNQPQHF. CDR3 bases: TGTGCCAGCAGCCCCACAGGGGGCAGGGGCAATCAGCCCCAGCATTTT.